A selection of T cell receptor beta chains follows, all from one sample in a study of blood T cell repertoires in COVID-19. Assay used: immunoSEQ multiplex PCR; TCRdb lists only in-frame clones, some missing. The sample holds around 170,000 clones, more than 80% seen once. Material for sequencing was PBMCs or T cells enriched from blood (not recorded which). Receptor source: a man between 50 and 59 years old who had recovered from COVID-19. Both conserved end residues are part of each CDR3.

CDR3 protein	V gene	CDR3 length	J gene
CASSVQEFSPLHF	TRBV10-2	13	TRBJ1-6
CASSLEGNYGYTF	TRBV7-2	13	TRBJ1-2
CASSPGTGLEAFF	TRBV12-3/TRBV12-4	13	TRBJ1-1
CASSLLLEQGNYGYTF	TRBV7-2	16	TRBJ1-2
CASSLASAAAGYTF	TRBV5-6	14	TRBJ1-2
CASGYREREKGTEAFF	TRBV12-5	16	TRBJ1-1
CASSLGGLQETQYF	TRBV5-5	14	TRBJ2-5
CASSQDSFANYGYTF	TRBV16	15	TRBJ1-2
CASSTGGGVGTDTQYF	TRBV7-2	16	TRBJ2-3
CASRRQGGPNEQFF	TRBV6-5	14	TRBJ2-1
CASSVRQGRAGELFF	TRBV2	15	TRBJ2-2
CASSERGGASNQPQHF	TRBV6-1	16	TRBJ1-5
CASSRSTRDGSGAKETQYF	TRBV9	19	TRBJ2-5
CASSYSPVMNTEAFF	TRBV6-5	15	TRBJ1-1
CASGLVQHYGYTF	TRBV12-5	13	TRBJ1-2
CAKGGPDLSEQFF	TRBV6-5	13	TRBJ2-1
CAITLGQGYSPLHF	TRBV6-5	14	TRBJ1-6
CAISPDRVNTEAFF	TRBV10-3	14	TRBJ1-1
CASSVDQAGSGYTF	TRBV9	14	TRBJ1-2
CASSLDQWDRVNGYTF	TRBV11-2	16	TRBJ1-2
CASSLPDITDTQYF	TRBV11-2	14	TRBJ2-3
CASSPEGAYDTGELFF	TRBV5-6	16	TRBJ2-2
CASSADRDVGNTIYF	TRBV9	15	TRBJ1-3
CASTRNRESTEAFF	TRBV5-4	14	TRBJ1-1
CASSLAGGNIQYF	TRBV7-8	13	TRBJ2-4
CASSSILANEQFF	TRBV7-2	13	TRBJ2-1
CASSDARGVGGYTF	TRBV6-1	14	TRBJ1-2
CASSQGQGGNTGELFF	TRBV3-1/TRBV3-2	16	TRBJ2-2
CATSDLLRGGGLDTQYF	TRBV24-1	17	TRBJ2-3
CASSPGQDYQPQHF	TRBV18	14	TRBJ1-5
CASSSLRAGGREQYF	TRBV6-5	15	TRBJ2-7
CASSSGTGTYEQYF	TRBV13	14	TRBJ2-7
CASSEETGWNTEAFF	TRBV7-9	15	TRBJ1-1
CASSQPEARRQYEQYF	TRBV23-1	16	TRBJ2-7
CASSLGQGRGEQYF	TRBV5-1	14	TRBJ2-7
CASSLARGGGGYTF	TRBV7-9	14	TRBJ1-2
CASSYSGGRANVLTF	TRBV6-2/TRBV6-3	15	TRBJ2-6
CASSQDFDFQETQYF	TRBV3-1/TRBV3-2	15	TRBJ2-5
CASSSQGLDTQYF	TRBV11-3	13	TRBJ2-3
CASSPVSGQGIRGGYTF	TRBV18	17	TRBJ1-2
CASSSGAIYGYTF	TRBV12-3/TRBV12-4	13	TRBJ1-2
CASSPGVRNYGYTF	TRBV9	14	TRBJ1-2
CASSVAGDGFSPLHF	TRBV9	15	TRBJ1-6